The 26 T cell receptor beta chains presented below share a single source sample, sequenced in a study of cytomegalovirus exposure and HLA in healthy donors. Primers included in the PCR were 60 Vbeta and 13 Jbeta primers. Method: immunoSEQ multiplex PCR; TCRdb's copy keeps in-frame clones and lacks some. The sample lists tens of thousands of clones; about 77% were seen once. Source material: PBMCs. The receptors originated from a male donor in good health and CMV-seropositive.

The chain uses TRBV6-1 and TRBJ2-3; 10 nucleotides match TRBD2. V gave up 3 bases and J gave up 5 bases; unmatched junction bases: 8. Germline V gene lookup returns CDR1 MNHNS and CDR2 SASEGT. This CDR3 spans 16 amino acids. CDR3 DNA sequence: TGTGCCAGCAGTGAGTTTAGCGGGGGGTTGTTAGATACGCAGTATTTT. Amino acid sequence: CASSEFSGGLLDTQYF.

This clone appeared a few times. This chain connects TRBV5-6 to TRBJ1-1; no reliable D call. The CDR3 is 15 residues long. V lost 3 bases to trimming and J lost 0 bases, with 12 bases between them. Germline loops: CDR1 SGHDT, CDR2 YYEEEE. The CDR3 sequence is CASSSIRGMNTEAFF. DNA for the CDR3: TGTGCCAGCAGCTCGATCAGAGGTATGAACACTGAAGCTTTCTTT.

CDR3 loop: CASSPAGGSGNTIYF. The CDR3 DNA reads as TGCGCCAGCAGTCCCGCAGGGGGGTCGGGAAACACCATATATTTT. The chain combines TRBV5-1 with TRBJ1-3, with 7 bases aligning to TRBD1. The CDR3 is made up of 15 amino acids. V trimming: 5 bases; J trimming: 4 bases; junction bases outside the gene matches: 9. Germline CDR1 and CDR2: SGHRS and YFSETQ.

CDR3 bases: TGTGCCAGCAAAACAGGCGCGAGTGGAACTGAAGCTTTCTTT. Protein product: CASKTGASGTEAFF. The gene calls are TRBV28 and TRBJ1-1, with a possible D match to TRBD1 (5 bases). Deletions cut 7 bases from V and 5 bases from J, with 17 bases between. Germline loops: CDR1 MDHEN, CDR2 SYDVKM. The CDR3 loop spans 14 amino acids.

The J gene is TRBJ2-5, the V gene TRBV4-2; TRBD2 aligns across 8 bases. Germline V gives CDR1 LGHNA, CDR2 YNFKEQ. The V and J ends lost 6 bases and 2 bases, in that order; junction bases with no gene match: 8. This CDR3 comprises 15 residues. The CDR3 DNA reads TGTGCCAGCAGTCGGGCCGGGGGGGCGCAAGAGACCCAGTACTTC. Protein sequence: CASSRAGGAQETQYF.

The chain is built from TRBV5-4 and TRBJ2-3, with 9 bases fitting TRBD2. The J segment lost 0 bases and the V segment lost 0 bases, leaving 2 bases of the junction unmatched. The CDR3 loop spans 16 amino acids. CDR1 SGHNT and CDR2 YYREEE come from the germline V gene (reference sequence). The CDR3 region is CASSLGLAASTDTQYF. The CDR3 DNA follows: TGTGCCAGCAGCTTGGGACTAGCGGCTAGCACAGATACGCAGTATTTT. Filled out from reference TRBV5-4 and TRBJ2-3, the complete variable domain reads ETGVTQSPTHLIKTRGQQVTLRCSSQSGHNTVSWYQQALGQGPQFIFQYYREEENGRGNFPPRFSGLQFPNYSSELNVNALELDDSALYLCASSLGLAASTDTQYFGPGTRLTVL.

The V call is TRBV13, the J call TRBJ2-1, with TRBD2 identical over 14 bases. The CDR3 covers 15 residues. Germline CDR1 and CDR2: PRHDT and FYEKMQ (reference sequence). V dropped 3 bases and J dropped 10; count of bases not matched to a gene: 5. CDR3 loop: CASSLTSGGVREQFF. CDR3 DNA sequence: TGTGCCAGCAGCTTGACTAGCGGGGGGGTACGAGAGCAGTTCTTC.

The chain combines TRBV10-2 with TRBJ2-5; 7 nucleotides align to TRBD2. The V and J ends lost 4 bases and 4 bases, in that order; junction bases with no gene match: 3. The CDR3 has 13 amino acids. Germline V lookup: CDR1 WSHSY, CDR2 SAAADI. CDR3 region: CASSVSSGETQYF. The CDR3 DNA follows: TGCGCCAGCAGTGTGTCTAGCGGAGAGACCCAGTACTTC.

This clone was observed a single time. The gene calls are TRBV10-1 and TRBJ2-2; the match to TRBD2 covers 13 bases. The germline CDR1 and CDR2 sequences are WNHNN and SYGVQD (reference sequence). Trimming cost V 10 bases and J 6 bases; bases outside gene matches: 11. The CDR3 loop spans 16 amino acids. The CDR3 loop reads CATQETSGRKAGELFF. For the CDR3, the DNA is TGCGCCACCCAAGAGACTAGCGGGAGGAAAGCCGGGGAGCTGTTTTTT.

J is TRBJ1-1 and V is TRBV7-6; D is unresolved. Trimming left V 2 bases short and J 4 bases short, with 8 bases between. The CDR3 consists of 13 residues. Looked up from germline, CDR1 is SGHVS and CDR2 is FNYEAQ. DNA of the CDR3: TGTGCCAGCAGCTTACGGGAAGGCACTGAAGCTTTCTTT. Protein product: CASSLREGTEAFF.

The chain carries TRBV7-2 and TRBJ2-7; D possibly corresponds to TRBD2 (6 bases). The CDR3 runs to 16 residues. Trimming cost V 0 bases and J 3 bases, with 15 bases left between them. The germline CDR1 and CDR2 sequences are SGHTA and FQGNSA. In DNA, the CDR3 is TGTGCCAGCAGCTTAGCGGCCAGCGGGTACCTCTACGAGCAGTACTTC. Amino acids: CASSLAASGYLYEQYF.

This rearrangement joins TRBV9 to TRBJ1-2; 11 bases align to TRBD1. CDR3 length equals 15 residues. V lost 6 bases, J lost 5 bases, and 9 bases stayed unmatched. Germline V CDR1 and CDR2: SGDLS, YYNGEE. This chain's CDR3 is CASTSLGTGGYGYTF. CDR3 DNA: TGTGCCAGCACCTCACTAGGGACAGGGGGGTATGGCTACACCTTC.

The V call is TRBV6-5, the J call TRBJ1-5; 7 positions match TRBD1. Trimming took 0 bases from V and 7 from J; bases not matched to a gene: 6. Germline V gene sequence: CDR1 MNHEY, CDR2 SVGAGI. The length of the CDR3 is 15 residues. The CDR3 loop reads CASSYSAGGKQPQHF. CDR3 sequence (DNA): TGTGCCAGCAGTTACTCGGCAGGGGGTAAACAGCCCCAGCATTTT.

The chain links TRBV12-5 to TRBJ2-3; TRBD2 aligns across 16 bases. The junction had 4 bases not matched to a gene; V was cut back by 1 base and J by 3 bases. The CDR3 is 18 amino acids. In germline, CDR1 is LGHNT, CDR2 FRNRAP. The chain's CDR3 is CASGLGKGLAGGTDTQYF. The CDR3 DNA reads as TGTGCTAGTGGTTTGGGAAAGGGACTAGCGGGGGGGACAGATACGCAGTATTTT.

This sequence joins TRBV11-2 and TRBJ2-7, with D perhaps matching TRBD2 (5 bases). Trimming shortened V by 4 bases and J by 6 bases, and 16 bases separated the two germline ends. The CDR3 spans 14 residues. Per germline, CDR1 SGHAT and CDR2 FQNNGV. CDR3 in DNA: TGTGCCAGCAGCTCCCAGCGTTCGGGGAGCGAGCAGTACTTC. The encoded protein is CASSSQRSGSEQYF.

The rearrangement joins TRBV5-1 to TRBJ2-5, with TRBD2 identical over 7 bases. Germline loops: CDR1 SGHRS, CDR2 YFSETQ. The CDR3 extends over 15 amino acids. The junction had 8 bases not matched to a gene; V was cut back by 4 bases and J by 2 bases. CDR3 loop: CASSPAPGGQETQYF. The CDR3, as DNA: TGCGCCAGCAGCCCCGCCCCGGGGGGTCAAGAGACCCAGTACTTC.

The J gene is TRBJ2-5, the V gene TRBV10-1; D remains ambiguous. The CDR3 spans 15 residues. Germline V gene lookup returns CDR1 WNHNN and CDR2 SYGVQD (reference sequence). Trimming pared 5 bases from V and 4 bases from J, leaving 17 bases between. The CDR3 DNA follows: TGCGCCAGCAGTTCCCACCTACGGGTAGGAGAGACCCAGTACTTC. This encodes CASSSHLRVGETQYF.

The chain combines TRBV6-7 with TRBJ2-3, with 7 bases aligning to TRBD1. TRBV6-7 belongs to the ORF category, with a function that is uncertain. The CDR3 has 20 residues. J gave up 2 bases and V 7 bases, and 24 bases lay outside the gene matches. This chain's CDR3 is CASTRGIISGTEYTTDTQYF. The DNA for the CDR3 is TGTGCCAGCACCCGAGGAATAATCTCCGGGACAGAATACACCACAGATACGCAGTATTTT.

The V gene is TRBV19, the J gene TRBJ1-1, with TRBD1 matching 8 bases. J was trimmed by 1 base and V by 2 bases; bases with no gene match: 9. Germline-derived CDR1 and CDR2 are LNHDA and SQIVND (reference sequence). This CDR3 has 17 amino acids. The CDR3 DNA sequence: TGTGCCAGTAGTATACAGGGGGCCTCAATCCGGAACACTGAAGCTTTCTTT. Encoded protein: CASSIQGASIRNTEAFF.

V gene TRBV2 combines with J gene TRBJ2-3; 7 bases align to TRBD2. The CDR3 sequence is 14 residues long. With V trimmed by 8 bases and J by 2 bases, 7 bases remained unmatched. Germline V gene data show CDR1 as SNHLY and CDR2 as FYNNEI. CDR3 sequence reads: CASLRLALTDTQYF. Here the CDR3 DNA reads TGTGCCAGCCTTAGACTAGCTCTCACAGATACGCAGTATTTT. Supplemented by reference TRBV2 and TRBJ2-3, the full variable domain reads EPEVTQTPSHQVTQMGQEVILRCVPISNHLYFYWYRQILGQKVEFLVSFYNNEISEKSEIFDDQFSVERPDGSNFTLKIRSTKLEDSAMYFCASLRLALTDTQYFGPGTRLTVL.

The genes are TRBV6-5 and TRBJ1-1; the match to TRBD1 covers 9 bases. CDR3 length: 15 amino acids. CDR1 MNHEY and CDR2 SVGAGI come from the germline V gene. J lost 0 bases, V lost 4 bases, and 3 bases had no gene match. CDR3 loop: CASSSRDRVNTEAFF. CDR3 DNA sequence: TGTGCCAGCAGTTCAAGGGACAGGGTGAACACTGAAGCTTTCTTT.

The J gene is TRBJ2-1, the V gene TRBV19; TRBD2 aligns across 10 bases. This CDR3 spans 18 amino acids. With V trimmed by 5 bases and J by 8 bases, 18 bases remained unmatched. Germline V gene sequence: CDR1 LNHDA, CDR2 SQIVND (reference sequence). The CDR3 coding sequence is TGTGCCAGTAGTGTGGAGGACTTTAGCGGGAGGTATGTCGATGAGCAGTTCTTC. Residues: CASSVEDFSGRYVDEQFF.

The chain recombines TRBV2 with TRBJ2-4, with D tentatively TRBD1 (6 bases). V was shortened by 7 bases and J by 1 base, with 14 bases between the two germline ends. Germline V lookup: CDR1 SNHLY, CDR2 FYNNEI. The CDR3 consists of 15 residues. CDR3: CASTLQGLAKNIQYF. The CDR3 nucleotides read TGTGCCAGCACCCTCCAGGGGCTCGCCAAAAACATTCAGTACTTC.

This clone came up once. The V gene is TRBV7-2, the J gene TRBJ2-4, with 8 bases fitting TRBD1. This CDR3 is built from 16 residues. CDR1 and CDR2 from the germline V gene are SGHTA and FQGNSA. V lost 7 bases, J lost 0 bases, and 8 bases stayed unmatched. DNA of the CDR3: TGTGCCAGCAACAGACAGGGGATCCTAGCCAAAAACATTCAGTACTTC. This translates into CASNRQGILAKNIQYF. The full variable domain, rest sourced from reference TRBV7-2 and TRBJ2-4, is GAGVSQSPSNKVTEKGKDVELRCDPISGHTALYWYRQSLGQGLEFLIYFQGNSAPDKSGLPSDRFSAERTGGSVSTLTIQRTQQEDSAVYLCASNRQGILAKNIQYFGAGTRLSVL.

This clone was observed a few times. The gene calls are TRBV10-2 and TRBJ2-5; possible D gene TRBD1, 7 bases. Looked up from germline, CDR1 is WSHSY and CDR2 is SAAADI. The CDR3 loop spans 12 amino acids. V was pared by 7 bases and J by 7 bases, with 13 bases between. CDR3 DNA: TGCGCCAGCATGAGGCAGGGGGGGACCCAGTACTTC. This translates into CASMRQGGTQYF.

The genes are TRBV6-1 and TRBJ2-2; 8 nucleotides line up with TRBD2. Trimming cost V 7 bases and J 3 bases; bases outside gene matches: 7. The CDR3 has 15 amino acids. From germline, CDR1 is MNHNS and CDR2 SASEGT. The chain's CDR3 is CASTRGGRDTGELFF. The CDR3 nucleotides read TGTGCCAGCACCCGGGGGGGGCGAGACACCGGGGAGCTGTTTTTT.